This entry lists 5 T cell receptor beta chains sequenced from one sample in a study of T cell clusters in autoimmune cytopenias (dated by TCRdb to the late 2010s). Sequencer: Illumina MiSeq. TRB rearrangements were amplified by multiplex PCR using a touch-down protocol with TRB-A and TRB-B primer pools mixed in one tube. TCRdb reprocessed the reads, and each CDR3 protein sequence is entered once, without DNA. In this sample's table one finds 12,000 or so distinct CDR3 sequences. The ten largest clones capture about a quarter of the sample. Each sample's TRB amplification started from approximately 240 ng of peripheral blood genomic DNA, which corresponds to tens of thousands of genome equivalents. These same records also appear under a second study, on T cell repertoires in aging, cancer and after chemotherapy.

The sample was peripheral blood. The receptors were sampled from a human donor in good health.

The gene calls are TRBV7-2 and TRBJ2-2; TCRdb outputs TRBD1, but without DNA this stays unchecked. CDR1 is SGHTA and CDR2 is FQGNSA in the germline V gene. The CDR3 extends over 13 amino acids. The chain's CDR3 is CASSFQGTGELFF.

The chain links TRBV6-5 to TRBJ2-7; TCRdb's assignment of TRBD1 cannot be checked, as there is no DNA. Germline values: CDR1 MNHEY, CDR2 SVGAGI. This CDR3 comprises 14 residues. The CDR3 sequence: CASSDPGAAKEQYF.

This clonotype is labeled medium-sized (0.01 to 0.1%) based on frequency. The gene calls are TRBV11-3 and TRBJ2-5; TCRdb names TRBD1, which stays unverified in the absence of DNA. Germline lookup yields CDR1 SGHNT and CDR2 YENEEA. The CDR3 extends over 15 amino acids. CDR3 loop: CASSLPAGSTETQYF.

This chain uses TRBV5-4 with TRBJ1-1; the TRBD1 assignment by TCRdb is unverifiable without DNA. The germline V gene has CDR1 SGHNT and CDR2 YYREEE (reference sequence). The CDR3 is 15 amino acids. This CDR3 is CASSSGPGMNTEAFF.

This chain links TRBV19 with TRBJ1-4. CDR1 and CDR2 (germline): LNHDA, SQIVND (reference sequence). The CDR3 totals 13 residues. The CDR3 sequence is CAAATTTNEKLFF. Full variable domain (missing parts from reference TRBV19 and TRBJ1-4): DGGITQSPKYLFRKEGQNVTLSCEQNLNHDAMYWYRQDPGQGLRLIYYSQIVNDFQKGDIAEGYSVSREKKESFPLTVTSAQKNPTAFYLCAAATTTNEKLFFGSGTQLSVL.